The clone carrying this T cell receptor (beta chain) has only a few counts. In the study's own analysis: Amplification with reference gene primers provided the estimates of nucleated cell counts. Clones were read by immunoSEQ multiplex PCR, and TCRdb kept only the in-frame ones, dropping some. V and J calls and clone size follow that table, whereas D and trimming were derived from the DNA. The repertoire holds around 27,000 clones, with 65% to 90% as singletons. This sample was taken from a study of blood T cell repertoires in COVID-19. Overall study: Samples taken during acute and convalescent COVID-19 were collected in the United States, Italy and Spain. T cells, B-cell-depleted T cells, or PBMCs provided the cDNA or gDNA that served as material.

This CDR3 is 12 amino acids long. The germline V gene has CDR1 SQVTM and CDR2 ANQGSEA. V lost 5 bases to trimming and J lost 12 bases, with 19 bases between them. Material for sequencing was peripheral blood. The chain is built from TRBV29-1 and TRBJ1-1, with D possibly being TRBD1 (6 bases). The source of this sequence is a man between 65 and 80 years old with active COVID-19. The CDR3 loop reads CSVKAPGGATFF. The CDR3 nucleotides read TGCAGCGTTAAGGCCCCCGGGGGGGCGACTTTCTTT.